This T cell receptor (beta chain) was sequenced for a study of cytomegalovirus exposure and HLA in healthy donors. Notes on the study in general: The likely origin of a cluster of highly shared sequence variants was a sequencing artifact. No immune exposure information besides CMV serostatus was available.

Primers for the PCR totalled 60 Vbeta and 13 Jbeta. Here immunoSEQ multiplex PCR was the method, and the copy in TCRdb shows in-frame clones only, minus some. Among some 130,000 clones listed, approximately 83% were seen once. V shed 6 bases, J shed 5 bases, and the junction held 10 bases outside the gene matches. The length of the CDR3 is 14 residues. Germline V gene sequence: CDR1 SGHDT, CDR2 YYEEEE. This clone appeared a few times. The antigen is undetermined. The rearrangement uses TRBV5-6 and TRBJ1-1; 7 bases map to TRBD1. The sequence was obtained from a girl aged 2 to 9 in good health and CMV-seronegative. Sequencing was done on a sample of PBMCs. In DNA form, the CDR3 reads TGTGCCAGCACCCTGTGGTCGGGACAGACTGAAGCTTTCTTT. This sequence encodes CASTLWSGQTEAFF.